This T cell receptor (beta chain) emerged from a study of T cell repertoires in cytomegalovirus infection. Study details: As its CMV epitopes, the study selected recently identified HLA-C-restricted and well-studied HLA-B-restricted targets. Signatures in public TCR beta sequences pointed to both CMV infection and matching HLA type. Study observations and caveats: CMV carriers with the relevant HLA were identified by cumulative public TCR beta family frequency. CMV-specific TCR beta clonotypes restricted by HLA-C were the ones dominating the ex vivo response.

TCRdb reprocessed the reads with MiXCR, giving one entry per CDR3 protein. Of under 500,000 distinct CDR3 sequences in the sample, about two fifths are singletons; the top ten hold roughly two fifths. The germline V gene encodes CDR1 LNHDA and CDR2 SQIVND (reference sequence). The V end lost 7 bases, the J end lost 6 bases, and 15 bases lay between the germline ends. The CDR3 extends over 13 amino acids. Worth noting for this clonotype: Its antigen is undetermined.

The input for sequencing was cultured PBMCs, taken from culture after CMV antigen stimulation. The chain joins TRBV19 to TRBJ1-1; TRBD1 might be the D (6 bases). This clonotype was sampled from a human donor in good health (CMV status not recorded). Some clones in this sample may be carry-over from other donors' samples. Written as DNA, the CDR3 is TGTGCCAGTACCTCGGGGGGGGCGGCTGAAGCTTTCTTT. The encoded protein is CASTSGGAAEAFF.